The 29 T cell receptor beta chains below all came from one sample that was sequenced in a study of blood T cell repertoires in COVID-19. Profiling relied on immunoSEQ multiplex PCR, and the TCRdb table lists in-frame clones only, not all of them. The repertoire has roughly 100,000 clones, about 85% of them found once; the top ten carry around 3.9%. The specimen was peripheral blood. All receptors derive from a man aged 45-65 years with acute or convalescent COVID-19.

This clone was picked up one time. The rearrangement uses TRBV27 and TRBJ1-3; D possibly corresponds to TRBD1 (6 bases). The CDR3 length is 15 residues. V gave up 5 bases and J gave up 9 bases, with 20 bases separating them. Germline CDR1 is MNHEY and CDR2 is SMNVEV (reference sequence). The CDR3 DNA reads as TGTGCCAGCAGTCCAATCGGGACAAATTTCGGCACCATATATTTT. Translated: CASSPIGTNFGTIYF.

CDR3 in amino acids: CASSVAAGLGNTIYF. In DNA, the CDR3 is TGTGCCAGCAGTGTGGCAGCGGGCCTAGGAAACACCATATATTTT. The chain has TRBV2 and TRBJ1-3, with no clear D. This CDR3 is built from 15 residues. The V end was cut by 4 bases, the J end by 4 bases, with 14 bases between. Germline CDR1 and CDR2: SNHLY and FYNNEI.

This chain uses TRBV5-1 with TRBJ1-4; 9 nucleotides line up with TRBD1. CDR1 and CDR2 (germline): SGHRS, YFSETQ. The CDR3 spans 15 residues. V dropped 6 bases and J dropped 3; count of bases not matched to a gene: 6. Here the CDR3 DNA reads TGCGCCAGCACCTCCGGGACAGGGCCTAATGAAAAACTGTTTTTT. Its protein product is CASTSGTGPNEKLFF.

V gene TRBV4-1 combines with J gene TRBJ2-1; D is uncertain. CDR1 and CDR2 from the germline V gene are MGHRA and YSYEKL. Trimming stripped 4 bases from V and 5 bases from J, with 12 bases between. The CDR3 has 14 amino acids. CDR3 in amino acids: CASSPRGSDNEQFF. The CDR3 DNA reads TGCGCCAGCAGCCCCCGTGGCAGCGACAATGAGCAGTTCTTC.

The chain combines TRBV7-6 with TRBJ2-2; TRBD1 is a possible D gene (6 bases). Germline CDR1 and CDR2: SGHVS and FNYEAQ. Trimming took 5 bases from V and 1 from J, leaving 14 bases between them. The CDR3 runs to 16 residues. CDR3 region: CASSRMTGLNTGELFF. CDR3 DNA: TGTGCCAGCAGCCGCATGACAGGCTTGAACACCGGGGAGCTGTTTTTT.

This sequence joins TRBV5-1 and TRBJ1-2, with TRBD1 matching over 7 bases. The germline V gene encodes CDR1 SGHRS and CDR2 YFSETQ. V lost 3 bases and J lost 5; bases outside the gene matches: 7. The CDR3 covers 14 residues. The CDR3: CASSSGDRAYGYTF. The CDR3 DNA is TGCGCCAGCAGCTCAGGAGACAGGGCGTATGGCTACACCTTC.

The rearrangement joins TRBV11-1 to TRBJ2-7, with D possibly being TRBD1 (6 bases). The germline CDR1 and CDR2 sequences are SGHAT and FQDESV (reference sequence). This CDR3 contains 14 residues. Between the trimmed V and J ends, which lost 5 bases and 1 base, there was a span of 12 bases. The CDR3 sequence: CASSRPGQSYEQYF. CDR3 coding DNA: TGTGCCAGCAGCCGACCGGGACAATCCTACGAGCAGTACTTC.

CDR3 residues: CASSARQGDTNYNEQFF. The CDR3 bases are TGTGCCAGCAGTGCCCGTCAGGGGGACACAAATTACAATGAGCAGTTCTTC. This chain joins TRBV6-1 and TRBJ2-1; 7 nucleotides align to TRBD1. J gave up 4 bases and V 4 bases, and 13 bases lay outside the gene matches. The length of the CDR3 is 17 residues. Germline loops: CDR1 MNHNS, CDR2 SASEGT.

V usage is TRBV15 and J usage is TRBJ1-1; D not certain. The CDR3 covers 13 residues. Trimming shortened V by 7 bases and J by 11 bases, and 20 bases separated the two germline ends. The V gene's germline CDR1 is LNHNV and CDR2 YYDKDF (reference sequence). CDR3 nucleotides: TGTGCCACCACCTGGAGCGGGAGAGGATCGGCTTTCTTT. The encoded protein is CATTWSGRGSAFF.

The CDR3: CASSSGTRGYTF. For the CDR3, the DNA is TGTGCCAGCAGTAGCGGGACAAGGGGCTACACCTTC. This chain links TRBV6-5 with TRBJ1-2, with D possibly TRBD1 on 6 matching bases. With 5 bases removed from V and 8 bases from J, the gap between germline ends came to 12 bases. In germline, CDR1 is MNHEY, CDR2 SVGAGI. The CDR3 length is 12 residues.

This clone turned up a few times. The chain uses TRBV10-3 and TRBJ1-1; D is possibly TRBD1 (6 bases). CDR3 size: 13 residues. V gave up 11 bases and J gave up 4 bases, with 17 bases separating them. Per the germline V gene, CDR1 is ENHRY and CDR2 is SYGVKD. The CDR3 sequence: CAGGGNEGTEAFF. Here the CDR3 DNA reads TGTGCCGGGGGGGGCAATGAAGGCACTGAAGCTTTCTTT.

The gene calls are TRBV7-8 and TRBJ2-2; tentatively, D is TRBD2 (6 bases). Germline-derived CDR1 and CDR2 are SGHVS and FQNEAQ. The CDR3 extends over 14 amino acids. V was clipped by 3 bases and J by 2 bases, with 7 bases between them. CDR3 coding DNA: TGTGCCAGCAGCTTCGGGAGCAACACCGGGGAGCTGTTTTTT. It is translated as CASSFGSNTGELFF.

This clone was detected once. The chain combines TRBV9 with TRBJ2-3, with TRBD2 matching over 10 bases. There are 16 residues in the CDR3. Germline V CDR1 and CDR2: SGDLS, YYNGEE. V was clipped by 4 bases and J by 8 bases; unmatched bases: 13. The CDR3 protein is CASSFRTSGGGGTQYF. The CDR3 coding sequence is TGTGCCAGCAGCTTCCGGACTAGCGGAGGGGGAGGTACGCAGTATTTT.

The chain is built from TRBV5-1 and TRBJ2-3; the match to TRBD2 covers 10 bases. The germline V gene has CDR1 SGHRS and CDR2 YFSETQ. J was trimmed by 0 bases and V by 7 bases; bases with no gene match: 11. CDR3 size: 17 residues. The CDR3 coding sequence is TGCGCCAGCCGCGACAGCGAGCGGGGGGGGAGCACAGATACGCAGTATTTT. It translates to CASRDSERGGSTDTQYF.

The chain uses TRBV7-2 and TRBJ1-2; TRBD1 aligns across 7 bases. The CDR3 is 19 residues long. CDR1 and CDR2 (germline): SGHTA, FQGNSA. After removal of 3 bases from V and 0 bases from J, the junction contained 16 bases not matched to a gene. The DNA for the CDR3 is TGTGCCAGCAGCTTCCCAAGAATGACAGGGAAGGGGACTAACTATGGCTACACCTTC. As protein: CASSFPRMTGKGTNYGYTF.

The chain joins TRBV4-2 to TRBJ1-1, with D hard to call. This CDR3 region has 14 residues. From germline, CDR1 is LGHNA and CDR2 YNFKEQ. Trimming shortened V by 3 bases and J by 0 bases, and 8 bases separated the two germline ends. The CDR3 reads CASSQVTVNTEAFF. CDR3 DNA sequence: TGTGCCAGCAGCCAGGTCACAGTGAACACTGAAGCTTTCTTT.

The chain uses TRBV9 and TRBJ1-1; 8 positions agree with TRBD1. The germline gives CDR1 SGDLS, CDR2 YYNGEE. With V trimmed by 4 bases and J by 0 bases, 5 bases remained unmatched. The CDR3 runs to 15 residues. The CDR3 loop is CASSPTGDMNTEAFF. In DNA, the CDR3 is TGTGCCAGCAGCCCGACAGGGGACATGAACACTGAAGCTTTCTTT.

This chain uses TRBV20-1 with TRBJ1-2; D ambiguous. The CDR3 runs to 11 residues. CDR1 DFQATT and CDR2 SNEGSKA come from the germline V gene (reference sequence). Deletions cut 8 bases from V and 8 bases from J, with 15 bases between. In nucleotides, the CDR3 is TGCAGTCTATCGGACTGGTGGGGCTACACCTTC. It is translated as CSLSDWWGYTF.

The V gene is TRBV4-2, the J gene TRBJ1-5, with D uncertain. Trimming pared 0 bases from V and 0 bases from J, leaving 9 bases between. This CDR3 is 16 amino acids long. Germline CDR1 and CDR2: LGHNA and YNFKEQ. CDR3 sequence (DNA): TGTGCCAGCAGCCAAGAGGGCAGAAATAGCAATCAGCCCCAGCATTTT. Protein product: CASSQEGRNSNQPQHF.

This chain links TRBV19 with TRBJ2-3; D is undetermined. Germline V gene data show CDR1 as LNHDA and CDR2 as SQIVND (reference sequence). CDR3 size: 13 residues. Trimming took off 8 bases at V and 3 bases at J, with 12 bases between the two ends. Here the CDR3 DNA reads TGTGCCAGTGGTTCTTATAGTACAGATACGCAGTATTTT. It encodes CASGSYSTDTQYF.

V and J are TRBV29-1 and TRBJ1-2, with a possible D match to TRBD1 (5 bases). The V gene lost 3 bases and the J gene lost 5 bases, with 7 bases spanning the gap. Germline CDR1 and CDR2: SQVTM and ANQGSEA. The CDR3 loop spans 11 amino acids. DNA for the CDR3: TGCAGCGTTGATGACAGTTATGGCTACACCTTC. Residues: CSVDDSYGYTF.

The chain couples TRBV5-6 to TRBJ1-4; the match to TRBD1 covers 7 bases. Germline V lookup: CDR1 SGHDT, CDR2 YYEEEE. Trimming at V came to 4 bases and at J to 4 bases, leaving 4 bases not matched to a gene. This CDR3 comprises 14 residues. CDR3 nucleotides: TGTGCCAGCAGCCGACAGGGACATAATGAAAAACTGTTTTTT. It is translated as CASSRQGHNEKLFF.

The V gene is TRBV11-2, the J gene TRBJ1-4, with D possibly TRBD1 on 5 matching bases. The CDR3 length is 14 residues. Trimming stripped 8 bases from V and 5 bases from J, with 15 bases between. The germline V gene has CDR1 SGHAT and CDR2 FQNNGV. Written as DNA, the CDR3 is TGTGCCAGCCGGAGGGAGAGGGGAAATGAAAAACTGTTTTTT. Amino acids: CASRRERGNEKLFF. The full variable domain, in which reference TRBV11-2 and TRBJ1-4 provide the parts outside the CDR3, is EAGVAQSPRYKIIEKRQSVAFWCNPISGHATLYWYQQILGQGPKLLIQFQNNGVVDDSQLPKDRFSAERLKGVDSTLKIQPAKLEDSAVYLCASRRERGNEKLFFGSGTQLSVL.

The genes are TRBV15 and TRBJ2-7; 9 bases match TRBD1. J gave up 4 bases and V 5 bases, and 6 bases lay outside the gene matches. The CDR3 totals 14 residues. From germline, CDR1 is LNHNV and CDR2 YYDKDF (reference sequence). This chain's CDR3 is CATSVYRGPYEQYF. The CDR3 DNA reads TGTGCCACCAGCGTATACAGGGGGCCATACGAGCAGTACTTC.

The CDR3 protein is CAIRVSGADQETQYF. CDR3 nucleotide sequence: TGTGCCATCAGGGTTAGCGGGGCGGACCAAGAGACCCAGTACTTC. The genes are TRBV10-3 and TRBJ2-5, with 8 bases fitting TRBD2. The germline CDR1 and CDR2 sequences are ENHRY and SYGVKD. The CDR3 contains 15 residues. Germline trimming cut 6 bases from V and 0 bases from J; bases unmatched to any gene: 6.

The chain is built from TRBV5-1 and TRBJ2-7; the match to TRBD2 covers 9 bases. The CDR3 length is 15 residues. Germline-derived CDR1 and CDR2 are SGHRS and YFSETQ. With 0 bases clipped from V and 2 bases from J, the junction kept 3 bases outside the gene matches. The CDR3 loop reads CASSLGGGGAYEQYF. CDR3 DNA: TGCGCCAGCAGCTTGGGTGGCGGGGGGGCCTACGAGCAGTACTTC.

V usage is TRBV10-3 and J usage is TRBJ1-2; weak D call: TRBD1 (5 bases). The CDR3 covers 13 residues. Per germline, CDR1 ENHRY and CDR2 SYGVKD. V lost 3 bases and J lost 6, with 11 bases in between. The CDR3 loop is CAISDRVIDGYTF. CDR3 coding DNA: TGTGCCATCAGTGACAGGGTAATTGATGGCTACACCTTC.

The chain links TRBV4-1 to TRBJ2-5, with TRBD1 matching over 8 bases. V gave up 4 bases and J gave up 4 bases; unmatched junction bases: 8. CDR3 length: 15 amino acids. Germline CDR1 reads MGHRA; CDR2 reads YSYEKL. CDR3 in amino acids: CASSRMDRDAETQYF. The CDR3 bases are TGCGCCAGCAGCCGTATGGACAGGGATGCAGAGACCCAGTACTTC.

The J gene is TRBJ1-1, the V gene TRBV6-5; tentatively, D is TRBD1 (5 bases). Germline assignment: CDR1 MNHEY and CDR2 SVGAGI. This CDR3 has 13 residues. V gave up 7 bases and J gave up 1 base, with 10 bases separating them. The CDR3 spells CASTYTGNTEAFF. CDR3 DNA: TGTGCCAGCACCTATACAGGGAACACTGAAGCTTTCTTT.